The rows below give T cell receptor beta chains drawn from one sample of a study of CD8+CD57+ T cells in acquired aplastic anemia. TCRdb recomputed calls from the reads with MiXCR, one row per CDR3 protein. The sample lists 130,000 or so distinct CDR3 sequences, almost 40% occurring once. Input material: sorted CD4+, CD8+, or CD8+CD57+ T cells (not recorded which) from PBMCs. Source of these receptors: a human donor with aplastic anemia. Each CDR3 is given with its conserved first and last residue. D genes are given only for firm matches. Some rows have no size entry. The others give once, few or many, or a class for an expanded clone.

>TRBJ2-5|many|.|TRBV20-1
CSARVVETQYF
TGCAGTGCTAGAGTAGTAGAGACCCAGTACTTC
>TRBJ2-6|.|.|TRBV6-2/TRBV6-3
CASGPGGSGANVMTF
TGTGCCAGCGGCCCGGGTGGATCCGGGGCCAACGTCATGACTTTC
>TRBJ1-6|.|.|TRBV10-3
CAISESGDPPLHF
TGTGCCATCAGTGAATCAGGGGATCCACCCCTCCACTTT
>TRBJ1-1|.|.|TRBV6-1
CASSESGEPRAFF
TGTGCCAGCAGTGAATCGGGAGAGCCCCGAGCTTTCTTT
>TRBJ2-1|many|.|TRBV19
CASSMRTPISNEQFF
TGTGCCAGTAGTATGAGAACACCTATTTCGAATGAGCAGTTCTTC
>TRBJ2-3|few|.|TRBV6-5
CASVYGIGTDTQYF
TGTGCCAGCGTTTACGGAATTGGCACAGATACGCAGTATTTT
>TRBJ2-7|many|.|TRBV2
CASSEGTIEQYF
TGTGCCAGCAGTGAAGGGACAATCGAGCAGTACTTC
>TRBJ2-7|many|TRBD1|TRBV19
CASSPGQVPYEQYF
TGTGCCAGTAGCCCCGGACAGGTCCCCTACGAGCAGTACTTC
>TRBJ1-1|many|.|TRBV20-1
CSARDGGRLNTEAFF
TGCAGTGCTAGAGATGGCGGCAGATTGAACACTGAAGCTTTCTTT
>TRBJ2-1|many|.|TRBV4-1
CASSQVPSGEQFF
TGCGCCAGCAGCCAAGTCCCCTCGGGGGAGCAGTTCTTC
>TRBJ2-5|many|.|TRBV5-1
CASREGGAGETQYF
TGCGCCAGCAGGGAAGGGGGGGCAGGAGAGACCCAGTACTTC
>TRBJ1-2|.|.|TRBV7-2
CASSPPDHRPGYTF
TGTGCCAGCAGCCCTCCGGACCACCGTCCAGGCTACACCTTC
>TRBJ2-3|once|.|TRBV15
CATSRDVADTQYF
TGTGCCACCAGCAGAGATGTGGCAGATACGCAGTATTTT
>TRBJ2-7|many|.|TRBV4-3
CASSQVLGPSPYEQYF
TGCGCCAGCAGCCAAGTCCTGGGTCCTAGCCCCTACGAGCAGTACTTC
>TRBJ1-3|many|.|TRBV10-3
CAISESAGGNTIYF
TGTGCCATCAGTGAGTCTGCAGGGGGAAACACCATATATTTT
>TRBJ1-1|many|.|TRBV4-2
CASSVNPGTVNTEAFF
TGTGCCAGCAGCGTTAATCCCGGGACGGTGAACACTGAAGCTTTCTTT
>TRBJ1-2|many|.|TRBV6-1
CASSEAVERDYGYTF
TGTGCCAGCAGTGAAGCGGTTGAGCGGGACTATGGCTACACCTTC
>TRBJ1-2|.|.|TRBV25-1
CASSVLLKTGRAGYTF
TGTGCCAGCAGTGTCCTGCTGAAAACCGGGAGGGCTGGCTACACCTTC
>TRBJ2-3|.|.|TRBV3-1
CASSQVPDTQYF
TGTGCCAGCAGCCAAGTCCCAGATACGCAGTATTTT
>TRBJ1-6|.|TRBD1|TRBV4-1
CASSQTMTPGQVNSPLHF
TGCGCCAGCAGCCAGACTATGACCCCCGGACAGGTGAATTCACCCCTCCACTTT
>TRBJ2-7|.|.|TRBV20-1
CSAFGQEGSYEQYF
TGCAGTGCCTTCGGACAGGAGGGTAGCTACGAGCAGTACTTC
>TRBJ2-7|.|TRBD1|TRBV20-1
CSATSRGTDSYEQYF
TGTAGTGCCACCAGCAGGGGGACGGACTCCTACGAGCAGTACTTC
>TRBJ2-5|.|.|TRBV7-3
CASSFREQETQYF
TGTGCCAGCAGCTTTCGGGAACAAGAGACCCAGTACTTC
>TRBJ1-4|few|TRBD1|TRBV5-5
CASSPRDRNEKLFF
TGTGCCAGCAGTCCCCGGGACAGGAATGAAAAACTGTTTTTT
>TRBJ1-5|.|TRBD1|TRBV20-1
CSARVPGQGYQPQHF
TGCAGTGCTAGAGTCCCGGGACAGGGGTATCAGCCCCAGCATTTT
>TRBJ2-5|few|TRBD2|TRBV5-1
CASSPKLAGGSYGSRETQYF
TGCGCCAGCAGCCCCAAACTAGCGGGGGGATCATACGGGTCGAGGGAGACCCAGTACTTC
>TRBJ2-7|few|TRBD2|TRBV19
CASNARGASYEQYF
TGTGCCAGTAATGCGCGGGGGGCCTCCTACGAGCAGTACTTC
>TRBJ1-2|.|.|TRBV20-1
CSALDQENYGYTF
TGCAGTGCTTTGGACCAAGAAAACTATGGCTACACCTTC
>TRBJ1-1|many|TRBD1|TRBV20-1
CSAPRQGNMNTEAFF
TGCAGTGCTCCGCGACAGGGAAACATGAACACTGAAGCTTTCTTT
>TRBJ2-2|.|.|TRBV4-3
CASSQDGAAGELFF
TGCGCCAGCAGCCAAGATGGGGCGGCCGGGGAGCTGTTTTTT
>TRBJ2-6|many|.|TRBV6-1
CATLDGSWANVLTF
TGTGCCACGCTTGACGGATCTTGGGCCAACGTCCTGACTTTC
>TRBJ2-3|.|TRBD2|TRBV10-3
CAISGAGGSSSTDTQYF
TGTGCCATCAGTGGGGCGGGGGGGAGTTCGAGCACAGATACGCAGTATTTT
>TRBJ1-2|many|TRBD1|TRBV20-1
CSASGTGESGYTF
TGCAGTGCTTCCGGGACAGGGGAAAGTGGCTACACCTTC
>TRBJ1-2|once|.|TRBV2
CASSERGKGGYTF
TGTGCCAGCAGTGAACGGGGGAAGGGTGGCTACACCTTC
>TRBJ1-6|many|.|TRBV2
CASSALQYNSPLHF
TGTGCCAGCAGTGCGCTACAGTATAATTCACCCCTCCACTTT
>TRBJ1-1|many|.|TRBV3-1
CASSTQGRNTEAFF
TGTGCCAGCAGCACTCAGGGTAGGAACACTGAAGCTTTCTTT
>TRBJ2-7|few|TRBD1|TRBV2
CASLWGQSYEQYF
TGTGCCAGTTTATGGGGACAGTCCTACGAGCAGTACTTC
>TRBJ2-3|.|TRBD2|TRBV12-3/TRBV12-4
CASSFTPWRGVSHPTDTQYF
TGTGCCAGCAGTTTTACCCCCTGGCGGGGGGTTTCTCACCCCACAGATACGCAGTATTTT
>TRBJ1-6|.|.|TRBV6-1
CASSGDDRSYNSPLHF
TGTGCCAGCAGTGGGGACGACAGAAGCTATAATTCACCCCTCCACTTT
>TRBJ1-4|.|TRBD1|TRBV12-3/TRBV12-4
CASSRDRGATNERLFF
TGTGCCAGCAGCAGGGACAGGGGTGCAACTAATGAAAGACTGTTTTTT
>TRBJ2-2|.|.|TRBV5-6
CASSYRYGPLGTGELFF
TGTGCCAGCAGCTACCGCTACGGCCCCCTGGGTACCGGGGAGCTGTTTTTT
>TRBJ2-3|.|TRBD2|TRBV9
CASSPWASGPHTDTQYF
TGTGCCAGCAGCCCGTGGGCTAGCGGGCCCCACACAGATACGCAGTATTTT
>TRBJ2-7|.|TRBD1|TRBV20-1
CSAQRQGRIYEQYF
TGCAGTGCACAAAGACAGGGGAGGATTTACGAGCAGTACTTC
>TRBJ2-3|many|TRBD1|TRBV19
CASTRTGTDTQYF
TGTGCCAGCACCCGGACAGGGACAGATACGCAGTATTTT
>TRBJ1-2|.|.|TRBV14
CASSQAEGANYGYTF
TGTGCCAGCAGCCAAGCGGAAGGAGCTAACTATGGCTACACCTTC
>TRBJ1-3|many|.|TRBV9
CASSVGSPGGGSGNTIYF
TGTGCCAGCAGCGTAGGGTCACCGGGTGGGGGCTCTGGAAACACCATATATTTT
>TRBJ2-2|few|.|TRBV7-9
CASSLAGQNTGELFF
TGTGCCAGCAGCTTAGCCGGGCAGAACACCGGGGAGCTGTTTTTT
>TRBJ2-2|few|.|TRBV29-1
CSVGKGWIGELFF
TGCAGCGTTGGAAAGGGGTGGATCGGGGAGCTGTTTTTT
>TRBJ1-1|few|TRBD1|TRBV5-5
CASSFQGALNTEAFF
TGTGCCAGCAGCTTCCAGGGGGCCCTGAACACTGAAGCTTTCTTT
>TRBJ2-7|.|TRBD2|TRBV10-3
CAISGSSGTDYEQYF
TGTGCCATCAGTGGATCTAGCGGGACTGACTACGAGCAGTACTTC
>TRBJ1-3|many|.|TRBV12-3/TRBV12-4
CASSHGRNTIYF
TGTGCCAGCAGTCACGGGAGGAACACCATATATTTT
>TRBJ2-3|many|TRBD2|TRBV5-1
CASSSSSSGGTDTQYF
TGCGCCAGCAGCTCCTCATCCAGCGGGGGCACAGATACGCAGTATTTT
>TRBJ2-7|.|.|TRBV7-9
CASSPADSYEQYF
TGTGCCAGCAGCCCGGCAGACTCCTACGAGCAGTACTTC
>TRBJ2-1|many|.|TRBV28
CASSPMGNEQFF
TGTGCCAGCAGTCCCATGGGCAATGAGCAGTTCTTC
>TRBJ2-2|many|.|TRBV29-1
CSVAVSGRGTGELFF
TGCAGCGTTGCCGTCTCGGGACGGGGCACCGGGGAGCTGTTTTTT